This T cell receptor beta chain was found in a study of blood T cell repertoires in COVID-19. Study at large: There were acute and convalescent COVID-19 samples, and they came from the United States, Italy and Spain.

The germline CDR1 and CDR2 sequences are SEHNR and FQNEAQ (reference sequence). Trimming removed 5 bases at V and 5 bases at J, with 11 bases between. The CDR3 consists of 13 residues. In the source study's methods: Nucleated cell number was recorded as an estimate derived from reference gene primer amplification. The assay was immunoSEQ multiplex PCR, and TCRdb's table has in-frame clones only and misses some. From that table come the V and J calls and clone size; the DNA was used to work out D and trimming. The data hold under 300,000 clones, with 89% observed a single time. This receptor was obtained from a woman in her thirties or forties who had recovered from COVID-19. The gene calls are TRBV7-9 and TRBJ2-3; no reliable D call. The material sequenced was peripheral blood. The CDR3 DNA sequence: TGTGCCAGCAGCCCGCTCACTGTAGATACGCAGTATTTT. Translation: CASSPLTVDTQYF.